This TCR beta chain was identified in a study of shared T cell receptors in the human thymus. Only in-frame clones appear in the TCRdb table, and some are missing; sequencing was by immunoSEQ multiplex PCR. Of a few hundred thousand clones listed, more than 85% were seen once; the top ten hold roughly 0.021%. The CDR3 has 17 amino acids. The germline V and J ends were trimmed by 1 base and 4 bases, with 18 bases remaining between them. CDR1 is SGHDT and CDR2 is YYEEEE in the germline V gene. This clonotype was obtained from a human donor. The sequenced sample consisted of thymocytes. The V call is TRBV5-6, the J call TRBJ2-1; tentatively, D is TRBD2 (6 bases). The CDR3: CASSLRLARTIYNEQFF. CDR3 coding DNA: TGTGCCAGCAGCTTGAGGCTAGCGAGAACTATTTACAATGAGCAGTTCTTC.